The next 25 T cell receptor beta chains were all read from a single sample in a study of T cell repertoires in cytomegalovirus infection. In TCRdb, the reads were re-called with MiXCR into one record per CDR3 protein. This sample has approximately 290,000 distinct CDR3 sequences, with about 26% found just once. What was sequenced was PBMCs. All receptors derive from a human donor in good health (CMV status not recorded). Some clones in this sample may be carry-over from other donors' samples.

The chain couples TRBV7-2 to TRBJ2-1; 11 nucleotides align to TRBD2. Germline CDR1 reads SGHTA; CDR2 reads FQGNSA. The CDR3 is 16 residues long. The ends lost 0 bases at V and 5 bases at J; junction bases unmatched: 3. DNA of the CDR3: TGTGCCAGCAGCTTAGCGCTAGCGGGGGGCCACAATGAGCAGTTCTTC. Its translation is CASSLALAGGHNEQFF.

This clonotype has a handful of counts. The rearrangement joins TRBV7-9 to TRBJ1-5, with a weak D call TRBD1 (5 bases). The CDR3 loop spans 12 amino acids. Trimming stripped 4 bases from V and 9 bases from J, with 10 bases between. Germline CDR1 reads SEHNR; CDR2 reads FQNEAQ (reference sequence). In nucleotides, the CDR3 is TGTGCCAGCAGCTCCGACGACAGGCCCCAGCATTTT. It is translated as CASSSDDRPQHF.

The J gene is TRBJ2-5, the V gene TRBV20-1; TRBD2 aligns across 13 bases. Germline trimming cut 6 bases from V and 1 base from J; bases unmatched to any gene: 5. Germline values: CDR1 DFQATT, CDR2 SNEGSKA (reference sequence). This CDR3 region has 15 residues. The CDR3 region is CSALGLAGIQETQYF. CDR3 bases: TGCAGTGCCCTGGGACTAGCGGGGATCCAAGAGACCCAGTACTTC.

The table lists this clonotype with a few counts. The chain uses TRBV7-2 and TRBJ2-3, with TRBD1 matching 11 bases. The ends lost 3 bases at V and 2 bases at J; junction bases unmatched: 13. The CDR3 consists of 19 residues. From germline, CDR1 is SGHTA and CDR2 FQGNSA. The chain's CDR3 is CASSFSSFSGQGATDTQYF. The CDR3 DNA reads as TGTGCCAGCAGCTTTAGTAGCTTCTCAGGACAGGGGGCCACAGATACGCAGTATTTT.

There are a few counts of this clonotype. J is TRBJ1-5 and V is TRBV19; D ambiguous. The germline CDR1 and CDR2 sequences are LNHDA and SQIVND (reference sequence). Trimming left V 11 bases short and J 3 bases short, with 17 bases between. The CDR3 is 14 amino acids. The CDR3 sequence: CASQRGSNNQPQHF. The CDR3 DNA reads as TGTGCCTCGCAGCGGGGATCGAACAATCAGCCCCAGCATTTT.

The genes are TRBV11-2 and TRBJ1-2; TRBD1 is a possible D gene (6 bases). Germline CDR1 is SGHAT and CDR2 is FQNNGV. The germline V and J ends were trimmed by 1 base and 4 bases, with 13 bases remaining between them. The CDR3 loop spans 15 amino acids. The CDR3 DNA follows: TGTGCCAGCAGCTTAGTGGGCAGGGGTTCCTATGGCTACACCTTC. Its translation: CASSLVGRGSYGYTF.

The genes are TRBV12-3 or TRBV12-4 and TRBJ1-5; unclear D gene. The CDR3 runs 14 residues. Trimming took off 3 bases at V and 4 bases at J, with 10 bases between the two ends. The CDR3 loop is CASSLNRPNQPQHF. For the CDR3, the DNA is TGTGCCAGCAGTTTGAATAGGCCGAATCAGCCCCAGCATTTT.

The chain has TRBV7-2 and TRBJ2-1; 13 bases fit TRBD2. This CDR3 spans 14 amino acids. Germline V lookup: CDR1 SGHTA, CDR2 FQGNSA. Unmatched junction bases numbered 8, after V lost 3 bases and J lost 15 bases. The CDR3 here is CASSFTSGRAGWFF. DNA for the CDR3: TGTGCCAGCAGCTTTACTAGCGGGAGGGCCGGGTGGTTCTTC.

This clonotype has just a few counts. The V call is TRBV28, the J call TRBJ2-3, with D perhaps being TRBD1 or TRBD2 (5 bases each). Trimming shortened V by 6 bases and J by 10 bases, and 14 bases separated the two germline ends. The CDR3 is 12 amino acids. CDR1 is MDHEN and CDR2 is SYDVKM in the germline V gene. CDR3 sequence reads: CASRPMGRPQYF. The CDR3 DNA is TGTGCCAGCAGGCCTATGGGACGGCCGCAGTATTTT.

Ten or more counts support this clonotype. The J gene is TRBJ2-1, the V gene TRBV6-1; D call uncertain. The CDR3 is 12 residues long. V was trimmed by 8 bases and J by 4 bases, leaving 9 bases between them. Germline V gives CDR1 MNHNS, CDR2 SASEGT. CDR3 DNA sequence: TGTGCCAGCTACTCTCTGTACAATGAGCAGTTCTTC. It yields the protein CASYSLYNEQFF.

The chain uses TRBV2 and TRBJ2-1; 11 bases map to TRBD2. This CDR3 comprises 15 residues. After removal of 6 bases from V and 4 bases from J, the junction contained 5 bases not matched to a gene. Germline CDR1 SNHLY, CDR2 FYNNEI. The CDR3 loop reads CASRLLAGAYNEQFF. CDR3 DNA: TGTGCCAGCAGGCTACTAGCGGGGGCTTACAATGAGCAGTTCTTC.

The chain links TRBV7-9 to TRBJ2-1; D gene uncertain. Germline V lookup: CDR1 SEHNR, CDR2 FQNEAQ (reference sequence). V lost 2 bases and J lost 5, with 13 bases in between. The CDR3 has 15 amino acids. The DNA for the CDR3 is TGTGCCAGCAGCTTAACCGGGCAGTCCCACAATGAGCAGTTCTTC. This translates into CASSLTGQSHNEQFF.

The chain links TRBV29-1 to TRBJ1-2; the D gene is possibly TRBD1 (5 bases). From germline, CDR1 is SQVTM and CDR2 ANQGSEA. Trimming stripped 7 bases from V and 1 base from J, with 19 bases between. CDR3 length: 15 residues. CDR3 sequence: CSGRRGGRDNYGYTF. The CDR3 bases are TGCAGCGGCCGGCGCGGGGGAAGGGATAACTATGGCTACACCTTC.

This clonotype was picked up a small number of times. The chain uses TRBV5-1 and TRBJ1-2, with no clear D. CDR1 is SGHRS and CDR2 is YFSETQ in the germline V gene. The CDR3 has 12 amino acids. The V and J ends lost 1 base and 8 bases respectively, with 9 bases between them. The CDR3 nucleotides are TGCGCCAGCAGCTTGTCGGGGAGCGGCTACACCTTC. This translates into CASSLSGSGYTF.

This clonotype was detected only a few times. The gene calls are TRBV29-1 and TRBJ2-7; 8 bases are shared with TRBD2. V lost 4 bases, J lost 7 bases, and 15 bases stayed unmatched. Germline-derived CDR1 and CDR2 are SQVTM and ANQGSEA. This CDR3 is built from 15 residues. The CDR3 is CSVVATGLGLGEQYF. The CDR3, as DNA: TGCAGCGTTGTAGCCACGGGACTAGGCCTGGGGGAGCAGTACTTC.

This chain joins TRBV7-2 and TRBJ2-1; no firm D call. The CDR3 length is 15 residues. The ends were cut back, 5 bases at V and 4 bases at J, with 15 bases in the middle. CDR1 is SGHTA, CDR2 FQGNSA, per germline. The CDR3 DNA is TGTGCCAGCAGCCCCTCTCTGGGCGGATACAATGAGCAGTTCTTC. Translated: CASSPSLGGYNEQFF.

This clonotype was observed many times. The rearrangement links TRBV11-2 to TRBJ1-1; TRBD1 might be the D (5 bases). CDR3 size: 13 residues. Trimming removed 4 bases from V and 0 bases from J, with 6 bases in between. Per germline, CDR1 SGHAT and CDR2 FQNNGV. CDR3 region: CASSSDMNTEAFF. The CDR3 nucleotides are TGTGCCAGCAGCTCGGACATGAACACTGAAGCTTTCTTT. Filled out from reference TRBV11-2 and TRBJ1-1, the complete variable domain reads EAGVAQSPRYKIIEKRQSVAFWCNPISGHATLYWYQQILGQGPKLLIQFQNNGVVDDSQLPKDRFSAERLKGVDSTLKIQPAKLEDSAVYLCASSSDMNTEAFFGQGTRLTVV.

This clonotype was seen a few times. This rearrangement joins TRBV20-1 to TRBJ2-3; D ambiguous. V was clipped by 0 bases and J by 0 bases, with 7 bases between them. The length of the CDR3 is 14 residues. From germline, CDR1 is DFQATT and CDR2 SNEGSKA (reference sequence). In nucleotides, the CDR3 is TGCAGTGCTAGAGATTTTAGGAGCACAGATACGCAGTATTTT. This codes for CSARDFRSTDTQYF.

The chain links TRBV6-5 to TRBJ2-7, with 7 bases matching TRBD1. V dropped 2 bases and J dropped 2; count of bases not matched to a gene: 6. Germline V gene sequence: CDR1 MNHEY, CDR2 SVGAGI. The CDR3 has 15 amino acids. The CDR3 reads CASSYPGQKPYEQYF. In DNA form, the CDR3 reads TGTGCCAGCAGTTACCCGGGACAGAAGCCCTACGAGCAGTACTTC.

This clonotype occurred many times. This chain links TRBV28 with TRBJ2-3; 7 nucleotides match TRBD2. The CDR3 loop spans 15 amino acids. Germline lookup yields CDR1 MDHEN and CDR2 SYDVKM. The V segment lost 5 bases and the J segment 2 bases; nucleotides outside the gene matches: 7. This chain's CDR3 is CASSLVAGNTDTQYF. The DNA of the CDR3 is TGTGCCAGCAGTCTGGTAGCGGGCAACACAGATACGCAGTATTTT.

This clonotype has a handful of counts. The chain combines TRBV29-1 with TRBJ1-2; 7 nucleotides align to TRBD1. CDR3 length: 12 residues. Trimming cost V 6 bases and J 1 base; bases outside gene matches: 2. Per the germline V gene, CDR1 is SQVTM and CDR2 is ANQGSEA. The CDR3 DNA is TGCAGCGTGCGGGACAGTAACTATGGCTACACCTTC. Residues: CSVRDSNYGYTF.

About this clonotype: Its ends do not fully match the called genes, so a read error is possible. The J gene is TRBJ2-7, the V gene TRBV7-2; tentatively, D is TRBD1 (6 bases). The germline V gene encodes CDR1 SGHTA and CDR2 FQGNSA. CDR3 length equals 13 residues. The CDR3 loop is CASSQLPDLGADF. CDR3 in DNA: TGTGCCAGCAGCCAACTACCGGACTTGGGGGCCGACTTC.

This clonotype turned up a few times. The chain has TRBV11-2 and TRBJ1-5; TRBD1 matches 7 bases. V lost 5 bases, J lost 7 bases, and 11 bases stayed unmatched. The CDR3 runs 15 residues. CDR1 is SGHAT, CDR2 FQNNGV, per germline. In DNA, the CDR3 is TGTGCCAGCAGCCTCACCGGGACAGTCAACCAGCCCCAGCATTTT. Its protein product is CASSLTGTVNQPQHF.

In its sample, this clonotype was seen many times. V is TRBV7-2 and J is TRBJ2-7, with 9 bases that match TRBD1. This CDR3 contains 14 residues. Germline lookup yields CDR1 SGHTA and CDR2 FQGNSA. V gave up 7 bases and J gave up 6 bases; unmatched junction bases: 10. CDR3: CASTLTGGPGEQYF. CDR3 coding DNA: TGTGCCAGCACCCTGACAGGGGGGCCAGGCGAGCAGTACTTC.

A note on this clonotype: This sequence may be a read error, since a much larger clone differs from it by one base. CDR3: CASSLRDRDNEQSF. Written as DNA, the CDR3 is TGTGCCAGCAGCTTAAGGGACAGGGACAATGAGCAGTCCTTC. This chain uses TRBV7-3 with TRBJ2-1, with 9 bases matching TRBD1. The CDR3 spans 14 residues. Germline V gene data show CDR1 as SGHTA and CDR2 as FQGTGA.